A single sample is the source of the 23 T cell receptor beta chains below, sequenced in a study of blood T cell repertoires in COVID-19. TCRdb's copy holds only in-frame clones and misses some; the assay was immunoSEQ multiplex PCR. The table records around 250,000 clones, roughly 85% of them present only once. The material sequenced was peripheral blood. The receptors were sampled from a man between 50 and 59 years old with active or convalescent COVID-19.

The gene calls are TRBV18 and TRBJ2-2, with 7 bases that match TRBD1. The V segment lost 3 bases and the J segment 5 bases; nucleotides outside the gene matches: 12. Germline lookup yields CDR1 KGHSH and CDR2 LQKENI. The CDR3 extends over 17 amino acids. The CDR3 sequence is CASSPLRQGFKTGELFF. The DNA for the CDR3 is TGTGCCAGCTCACCCCTCCGACAGGGTTTTAAGACCGGGGAGCTGTTTTTT. Together with reference TRBV18 and TRBJ2-2, the CDR3 gives the full variable domain: NAGVMQNPRHLVRRRGQEARLRCSPMKGHSHVYWYRQLPEEGLKFMVYLQKENIIDESGMPKERFSAEFPKEGPSILRIQQVVRGDSAAYFCASSPLRQGFKTGELFFGEGSRLTVL.

This clone came up a few times. The chain couples TRBV7-2 to TRBJ1-2; D might be TRBD1 (5 bases). Trimming stripped 5 bases from V and 0 bases from J, with 10 bases between. This CDR3 region has 14 residues. Germline V gene sequence: CDR1 SGHTA, CDR2 FQGNSA. The CDR3 DNA reads TGTGCCAGCAGCAAAGACAGCCCTAACTATGGCTACACCTTC. The encoded protein is CASSKDSPNYGYTF.

The genes are TRBV5-6 and TRBJ2-5; D is unresolved. The CDR3 length is 14 residues. Deletions cut 1 base from V and 5 bases from J, with 12 bases between. Per germline, CDR1 SGHDT and CDR2 YYEEEE. CDR3 loop: CASSLSGSGETQYF. As DNA, the CDR3 is TGTGCCAGCAGCTTGTCCGGCTCCGGGGAGACCCAGTACTTC.

This clone has only one observation. The V and J genes are TRBV5-1 and TRBJ2-1; D is perhaps TRBD2 (6 bases). This CDR3 has 16 amino acids. V was shortened by 0 bases and J by 0 bases, with 10 bases between the two germline ends. The germline V gene encodes CDR1 SGHRS and CDR2 YFSETQ. In DNA form, the CDR3 reads TGCGCCAGCAGCTTGGTATCCGGGAGCTCCTACAATGAGCAGTTCTTC. It translates to CASSLVSGSSYNEQFF.

The chain uses TRBV6-5 and TRBJ2-1; 10 positions match TRBD2. The CDR3 loop spans 15 amino acids. V lost 5 bases and J lost 4; bases outside the gene matches: 5. CDR1 is MNHEY, CDR2 SVGAGI, per germline. CDR3 sequence (DNA): TGTGCCAGCAGTCTAGCGGGAGTTATGTACAATGAGCAGTTCTTC. This encodes CASSLAGVMYNEQFF.

This chain uses TRBV5-4 with TRBJ2-1; TRBD2 matches 9 bases. Germline V gives CDR1 SGHNT, CDR2 YYREEE (reference sequence). The CDR3 runs 16 residues. With V trimmed by 4 bases and J by 4 bases, 9 bases remained unmatched. The CDR3 DNA follows: TGTGCCAGCAGCGCCTCGGCGGGAGGGCCGTACAATGAGCAGTTCTTC. This gives the protein CASSASAGGPYNEQFF.

The chain couples TRBV6-5 to TRBJ2-5, with 7 bases fitting TRBD1. J was trimmed by 4 bases and V by 5 bases; bases with no gene match: 7. The CDR3 runs 14 residues. Germline V gene data show CDR1 as MNHEY and CDR2 as SVGAGI. The CDR3 loop is CASSPQTGSETQYF. In DNA, the CDR3 is TGTGCCAGCAGTCCGCAGACAGGGTCAGAGACCCAGTACTTC.

This chain joins TRBV27 and TRBJ2-3; TRBD1 aligns across 9 bases. The V and J ends lost 2 bases and 0 bases, in that order; junction bases with no gene match: 9. Germline V CDR1 and CDR2: MNHEY, SMNVEV (reference sequence). The CDR3 runs 18 residues. CDR3 sequence reads: CASSLASGTGISTDTQYF. The DNA of the CDR3 is TGTGCCAGCAGTTTAGCATCCGGGACAGGGATTAGCACAGATACGCAGTATTTT.

V and J are TRBV6-6 and TRBJ2-2; 7 positions agree with TRBD1. Germline-derived CDR1 and CDR2 are MNHNY and SVGAGI (reference sequence). The CDR3 is made up of 13 amino acids. The V gene end was trimmed by 6 bases and the J gene end by 7 bases; junction bases not matched to a gene: 5. The CDR3 DNA reads TGTGCCAGCAGAGCCAGACAGGGCGGGGAGCTGTTTTTT. Translated: CASRARQGGELFF.

This clone was seen a handful of times. The gene calls are TRBV6-5 and TRBJ2-5; TRBD2 aligns across 12 bases. V gave up 8 bases and J gave up 5 bases; unmatched junction bases: 9. From germline, CDR1 is MNHEY and CDR2 SVGAGI. The CDR3 sequence is 15 residues long. The CDR3 DNA reads TGTGCCAGCGATGGACTAGCGGGGAAACGGGAGACCCAGTACTTC. Protein: CASDGLAGKRETQYF.

This clone was picked up one time. The chain uses TRBV5-1 and TRBJ2-1; 9 bases align to TRBD2. Germline trimming cut 4 bases from V and 7 bases from J; bases unmatched to any gene: 12. Per germline, CDR1 SGHRS and CDR2 YFSETQ. The CDR3 runs to 16 residues. CDR3 protein: CASSVRPAGGLNEQFF. The CDR3 region has the DNA TGCGCCAGCAGCGTCCGCCCGGCGGGAGGGCTAAATGAGCAGTTCTTC.

The chain joins TRBV12-3 or TRBV12-4 to TRBJ1-6, with D possibly being TRBD1 (5 bases). The CDR3 loop spans 13 amino acids. The ends were cut back, 4 bases at V and 7 bases at J, with 8 bases in the middle. CDR3 sequence: CASSSRGNSPLHF. The CDR3 region has the DNA TGTGCCAGCAGTTCTAGGGGAAATTCACCCCTCCACTTT.

CDR3 bases: TGTGCCAGCAGCCAAGGTTTGTCAGGCTTCGGTAACACCATATATTTT. It encodes CASSQGLSGFGNTIYF. The rearrangement links TRBV3-1 (or the pseudogene TRBV3-2) to TRBJ1-3, with unresolved D. With 1 base removed from V and 7 bases from J, the gap between germline ends came to 17 bases. The CDR3 contains 16 residues. CDR1 LGHDT and CDR2 YNNKEL come from the germline V gene (reference sequence).

This clone was seen a single time. The V gene is TRBV18, the J gene TRBJ2-1; 10 nucleotides agree with TRBD1. Per germline, CDR1 KGHSH and CDR2 LQKENI. The J segment lost 16 bases and the V segment lost 3 bases, leaving 6 bases of the junction unmatched. The CDR3 is 12 residues long. CDR3 DNA: TGTGCCAGCTCACCCCGGGGGGACAGGGGTTTCTTC. Its protein product is CASSPRGDRGFF.

The chain is built from TRBV7-9 and TRBJ1-1; D gene unclear. The CDR3 runs to 14 residues. V gave up 5 bases and J gave up 4 bases, with 14 bases separating them. Germline lookup yields CDR1 SEHNR and CDR2 FQNEAQ (reference sequence). CDR3 DNA: TGTGCCAGCAGCCCTACGAGTACGAGCACTGAAGCTTTCTTT. It encodes CASSPTSTSTEAFF.

The J gene is TRBJ2-1, the V gene TRBV10-2, with 9 bases that match TRBD2. The CDR3 is made up of 13 amino acids. J was trimmed by 6 bases and V by 10 bases; bases with no gene match: 7. Germline V gene sequence: CDR1 WSHSY, CDR2 SAAADI. Here the CDR3 DNA reads TGCGCCACCTGGACTAGCGCTAGCAATGAGCAGTTCTTC. This sequence encodes CATWTSASNEQFF.

V usage is TRBV9 and J usage is TRBJ1-1, with 7 positions matching TRBD1. Germline CDR1 is SGDLS and CDR2 is YYNGEE. Trimming cost V 3 bases and J 7 bases; bases outside gene matches: 6. The CDR3 loop spans 13 amino acids. The CDR3 is CASSDPGQFEAFF. The CDR3 bases are TGTGCCAGCAGCGACCCGGGACAGTTTGAAGCTTTCTTT.

The J gene is TRBJ2-3, the V gene TRBV4-2; TRBD2 aligns across 12 bases. CDR1 and CDR2 from the germline V gene are LGHNA and YNFKEQ. The CDR3 has 19 amino acids. V was clipped by 0 bases and J by 4 bases; unmatched bases: 11. The CDR3 is CASSQERRLAGGGADTQYF. Written as DNA, the CDR3 is TGTGCCAGCAGCCAAGAGAGGAGGCTAGCGGGAGGGGGGGCAGATACGCAGTATTTT.

This chain uses TRBV29-1 with TRBJ1-1; D possibly corresponds to TRBD1 (5 bases). The CDR3 contains 13 residues. The germline V gene has CDR1 SQVTM and CDR2 ANQGSEA. Trimming took 6 bases from V and 3 from J, leaving 14 bases between them. The CDR3 region is CSVLGEGYTEAFF. The CDR3 DNA reads TGCAGCGTGTTAGGGGAGGGGTACACTGAAGCTTTCTTT. The complete variable domain, with remaining parts taken from reference TRBV29-1 and TRBJ1-1, reads SAVISQKPSRDICQRGTSLTIQCQVDSQVTMMFWYRQQPGQSLTLIATANQGSEATYESGFVIDKFPISRPNLTFSTLTVSNMSPEDSSIYLCSVLGEGYTEAFFGQGTRLTVV.

The chain links TRBV13 to TRBJ2-1, with D unresolved. Germline V gene data show CDR1 as PRHDT and CDR2 as FYEKMQ (reference sequence). The CDR3 has 14 amino acids. Trimming left V 7 bases short and J 0 bases short, with 10 bases between. The CDR3 spells CASTRPSSYNEQFF. Written as DNA, the CDR3 is TGTGCCAGCACCCGCCCCAGCTCCTACAATGAGCAGTTCTTC.

J is TRBJ2-1 and V is TRBV19; D is perhaps TRBD2 (6 bases). Germline values: CDR1 LNHDA, CDR2 SQIVND (reference sequence). The CDR3 is 17 amino acids. V was cut by 1 base and J by 0 bases, with 13 bases left in between. CDR3 nucleotides: TGTGCCAGTAGTATAGGGGGCGGGACCCGCTCCTACAATGAGCAGTTCTTC. Translation: CASSIGGGTRSYNEQFF.

Only one count was recorded for this clone. The chain joins TRBV9 to TRBJ2-3; TRBD2 aligns across 9 bases. This CDR3 spans 16 amino acids. Germline CDR1 reads SGDLS; CDR2 reads YYNGEE. With 0 bases clipped from V and 3 bases from J, the junction kept 5 bases outside the gene matches. The DNA for the CDR3 is TGTGCCAGCAGCGTAGAAGCGGGAGGTAGAACAGATACGCAGTATTTT. Amino acids: CASSVEAGGRTDTQYF. Supplemented by reference TRBV9 and TRBJ2-3, the full variable domain reads DSGVTQTPKHLITATGQRVTLRCSPRSGDLSVYWYQQSLDQGLQFLIQYYNGEERAKGNILERFSAQQFPDLHSELNLSSLELGDSALYFCASSVEAGGRTDTQYFGPGTRLTVL.

The rearrangement joins TRBV18 to TRBJ2-1, with 8 bases fitting TRBD1. The CDR3 spans 16 residues. Germline CDR1 and CDR2: KGHSH and LQKENI. V lost 4 bases, J lost 4 bases, and 9 bases stayed unmatched. The CDR3 coding sequence is TGTGCCAGCTCACGCCGACAGGGGTTGGATTACAATGAGCAGTTCTTC. It yields the protein CASSRRQGLDYNEQFF.